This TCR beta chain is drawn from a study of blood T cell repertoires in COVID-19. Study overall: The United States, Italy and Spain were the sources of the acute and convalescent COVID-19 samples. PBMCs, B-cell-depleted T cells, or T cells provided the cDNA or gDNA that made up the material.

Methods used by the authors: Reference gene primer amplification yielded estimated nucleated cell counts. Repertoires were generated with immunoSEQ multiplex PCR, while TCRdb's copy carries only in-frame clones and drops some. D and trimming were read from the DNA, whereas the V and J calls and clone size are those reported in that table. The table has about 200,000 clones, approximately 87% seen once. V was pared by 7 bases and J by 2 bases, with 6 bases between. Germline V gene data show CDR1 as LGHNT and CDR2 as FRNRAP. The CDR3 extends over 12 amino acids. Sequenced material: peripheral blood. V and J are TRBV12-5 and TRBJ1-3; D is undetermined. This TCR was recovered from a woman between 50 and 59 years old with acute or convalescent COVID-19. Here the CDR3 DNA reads TGTGCTAGTGCGGTGACTGGAAACACCATATATTTT. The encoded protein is CASAVTGNTIYF.